The 16 T cell receptor beta chains below all came from one sample that was sequenced in a study of identical twins. TCRdb fed the 5' RACE reads into MiXCR, producing one record per CDR3 protein. Among about 920,000 distinct CDR3 sequences listed, 12% were seen once. The sample was also reused in another study, on yellow fever vaccine responses in identical twins.

The sequencing sample was made of PBMCs. These receptor sequences come from a woman aged 18-29 years in good health.

This clonotype was counted ten times or more. This chain uses TRBV10-3 with TRBJ2-3; no clear D. This CDR3 spans 13 amino acids. Trimming removed 10 bases at V and 2 bases at J, with 13 bases between. The V gene's germline CDR1 is ENHRY and CDR2 SYGVKD. The CDR3 protein is CATHGSSTDTQYF. The CDR3 DNA is TGTGCCACCCACGGTAGTTCCACAGATACGCAGTATTTT.

As DNA, the CDR3 is TGTGCCAGCAGCGTAGGTGGGAGTGGGGGGTACGGAGGAGAAGCTTTCTTT. It yields the protein CASSVGGSGGYGGEAFF. This chain joins TRBV9 and TRBJ1-1, with D possibly being TRBD1 (5 bases). V lost 0 bases and J 8 bases, leaving 23 bases between the germline ends. The CDR3 consists of 17 residues. Germline assignment: CDR1 SGDLS and CDR2 YYNGEE.

This chain links TRBV15 with TRBJ2-1, with 9 bases that match TRBD1. Germline-derived CDR1 and CDR2 are LNHNV and YYDKDF (reference sequence). With 8 bases clipped from V and 8 bases from J, the junction kept 10 bases outside the gene matches. CDR3 size: 14 residues. The CDR3 region has the DNA TGTGCCACCGGACCGGGACAGGGTTTCGATGAGCAGTTCTTC. It codes for CATGPGQGFDEQFF.

The sample holds a few counts of this clonotype. The chain carries TRBV12-3 or TRBV12-4 and TRBJ1-6; TRBD1 matches 9 bases. With 2 bases clipped from V and 10 bases from J, the junction kept 6 bases outside the gene matches. The CDR3 length is 15 residues. CDR3 residues: CASSLLGTGYSPLHF. CDR3 in DNA: TGTGCCAGCAGTTTATTGGGGACAGGGTACTCACCCCTCCACTTT.

This clonotype was seen ten or more times. The chain is built from TRBV29-1 and TRBJ2-7, with D possibly being TRBD1 (5 bases). V was trimmed by 7 bases and J by 4 bases, leaving 11 bases between them. Germline lookup yields CDR1 SQVTM and CDR2 ANQGSEA. The CDR3 spans 11 residues. CDR3 DNA sequence: TGCAGCGGCAACAGGCAGTACGAGCAGTACGTC. Its protein is CSGNRQYEQYV.

The chain recombines TRBV2 with TRBJ2-1; 14 bases are a match to TRBD2. Unmatched junction bases numbered 7, after V lost 6 bases and J lost 0 bases. CDR1 and CDR2 (germline): SNHLY, FYNNEI. The CDR3 runs 18 residues. This CDR3 is CASSDRGLAGASYNEQFF. In DNA form, the CDR3 reads TGTGCCAGCAGCGACAGGGGACTAGCGGGAGCCTCCTACAATGAGCAGTTCTTC.

The table lists this clonotype with a few counts. The chain recombines TRBV9 with TRBJ2-5; no reliable D call. V was trimmed by 4 bases and J by 2 bases, leaving 15 bases between them. This CDR3 comprises 15 residues. The germline V gene encodes CDR1 SGDLS and CDR2 YYNGEE. The CDR3 bases are TGTGCCAGCAGCCCCGGAAGGCTAATTCAAGAGACCCAGTACTTC. It is translated as CASSPGRLIQETQYF.

Note on this clonotype: A junction end diverges from the germline sequence, so it may reflect a read error. The chain links TRBV3-1 to TRBJ2-7; D is undetermined. The CDR3 covers 14 residues. Per the germline V gene, CDR1 is LGHDT and CDR2 is YNNKEL (reference sequence). The CDR3: CASGQDLNFYEQYF. In nucleotides, the CDR3 is TGTGCCAGCGGCCAAGACTTAAATTTCTACGAGCAGTACTTC.

This clonotype was counted at least ten times. The genes are TRBV5-1 and TRBJ2-3; 8 nucleotides match TRBD2. This CDR3 spans 14 amino acids. After removal of 6 bases from V and 6 bases from J, the junction contained 9 bases not matched to a gene. Looked up from germline, CDR1 is SGHRS and CDR2 is YFSETQ. The CDR3, as DNA: TGCGCCAGCAAATCGTCTAGCGGGCCGGATACGCAGTATTTT. Translated: CASKSSSGPDTQYF.

This clonotype was observed a few times. This chain connects TRBV27 to TRBJ2-3, with 10 nucleotides matching TRBD2. Trimming at V came to 2 bases and at J to 2 bases, leaving 7 bases not matched to a gene. The CDR3 has 17 residues. Germline values: CDR1 MNHEY, CDR2 SMNVEV (reference sequence). The CDR3 sequence: CASSLTIGLADTDTQYF. CDR3 bases: TGTGCCAGCAGTTTAACTATTGGACTAGCGGACACAGATACGCAGTATTTT.

V usage is TRBV29-1 and J usage is TRBJ1-2, with TRBD1 matching 12 bases. The CDR3 has 12 residues. J lost 8 bases, V lost 6 bases, and 4 bases had no gene match. CDR1 SQVTM and CDR2 ANQGSEA come from the germline V gene. CDR3 nucleotides: TGCAGCGTGGGACAGGGGGCTATCGGCTACACCTTC. Its protein product is CSVGQGAIGYTF.

V gene TRBV9 combines with J gene TRBJ2-1, with TRBD2 matching over 13 bases. Germline V CDR1 and CDR2: SGDLS, YYNGEE. This CDR3 has 15 residues. Trimming took 0 bases from V and 9 from J; bases not matched to a gene: 3. Here the CDR3 DNA reads TGTGCCAGCAGCGTAGGGACTAGCGGGAGTGTTGAGCAGTTCTTC. Protein product: CASSVGTSGSVEQFF. Full variable domain (missing parts from reference TRBV9 and TRBJ2-1): DSGVTQTPKHLITATGQRVTLRCSPRSGDLSVYWYQQSLDQGLQFLIQYYNGEERAKGNILERFSAQQFPDLHSELNLSSLELGDSALYFCASSVGTSGSVEQFFGPGTRLTVL.

The chain combines TRBV5-5 with TRBJ2-4; 9 bases line up with TRBD2. V lost 4 bases and J lost 1; bases outside the gene matches: 6. Germline V gene sequence: CDR1 SGHKS, CDR2 YYEKEE (reference sequence). The CDR3 runs to 16 residues. The CDR3 here is CASSRGGGSAKNIQYF. The CDR3 bases are TGTGCCAGCAGCCGCGGGGGGGGCAGCGCCAAAAACATTCAGTACTTC.

V and J are TRBV24-1 and TRBJ2-3; TRBD1 matches at 9 bases. The CDR3 runs 14 residues. The V segment lost 7 bases and the J segment 3 bases; nucleotides outside the gene matches: 4. Germline V gene sequence: CDR1 KGHDR, CDR2 SFDVKD. CDR3 DNA sequence: TGTGCCACCAGGGGGACAGGGAGGACAGATACGCAGTATTTT. Translated: CATRGTGRTDTQYF.

DNA of the CDR3: TGTGCCAGCAGCTCTGGGGGGGGCCCCGGGGCCAACGTCCTGACTTTC. This codes for CASSSGGGPGANVLTF. The V call is TRBV6-1, the J call TRBJ2-6; D is perhaps TRBD2 (7 bases). Per the germline V gene, CDR1 is MNHNS and CDR2 is SASEGT. The germline V and J ends were trimmed by 6 bases and 4 bases, with 16 bases remaining between them. The length of the CDR3 is 16 residues.

This clonotype has only a few counts. The V call is TRBV9, the J call TRBJ1-2; 7 nucleotides line up with TRBD1. The trim removed 2 bases at V and 2 bases at J, leaving 3 bases unmatched. This CDR3 comprises 14 residues. Germline V CDR1 and CDR2: SGDLS, YYNGEE. The CDR3 nucleotides are TGTGCCAGCAGCGTCGACAGGGCCAACTATGGCTACACCTTC. Protein sequence: CASSVDRANYGYTF.